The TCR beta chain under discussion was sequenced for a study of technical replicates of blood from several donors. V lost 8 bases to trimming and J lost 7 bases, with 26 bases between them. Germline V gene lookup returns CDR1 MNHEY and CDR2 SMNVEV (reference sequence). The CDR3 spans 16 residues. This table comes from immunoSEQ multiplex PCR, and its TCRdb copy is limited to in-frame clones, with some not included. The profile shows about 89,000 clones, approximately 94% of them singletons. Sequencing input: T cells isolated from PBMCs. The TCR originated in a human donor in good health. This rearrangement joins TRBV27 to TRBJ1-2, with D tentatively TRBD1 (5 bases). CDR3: CASGVTSGFLGAGYTF. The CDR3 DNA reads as TGTGCCAGCGGAGTGACCTCAGGCTTCCTAGGGGCTGGCTACACCTTC.